These 3 T cell receptor beta chains were all obtained from the same sample, sequenced in a study of blood T cell repertoires in COVID-19. Assay: immunoSEQ multiplex PCR; the TCRdb copy retains only in-frame clones and omits some. The table records roughly 180,000 clones, roughly 81% of them present only once. Material for sequencing was peripheral blood. The receptors shown here come from a woman aged 40 to 50 with COVID-19, enrolled during active disease.

V is TRBV12-3 or TRBV12-4 and J is TRBJ2-7, with 9 nucleotides matching TRBD1. The J segment lost 4 bases and the V segment lost 6 bases, leaving 4 bases of the junction unmatched. This CDR3 comprises 13 residues. The CDR3 DNA reads TGTGCCAGCAGACCCGGGACAGGGTACGAGCAGTACTTC. It encodes CASRPGTGYEQYF.

The chain is built from TRBV5-4 and TRBJ2-3, with D maybe TRBD1 (6 bases). Trimming took 10 bases from V and 3 from J, leaving 12 bases between them. Germline V gene sequence: CDR1 SGHNT, CDR2 YYREEE (reference sequence). The length of the CDR3 is 12 residues. CDR3 bases: TGTGCCCAGGGGCTGGGGACAGATACGCAGTATTTT. It is translated as CAQGLGTDTQYF.

The count of this clone is one. One end of the junction is discordant with germline, which a read error may explain. This chain links TRBV7-7 with TRBJ1-2; D unresolved. Germline CDR1 SSHAT, CDR2 FNYEAQ (reference sequence). The CDR3 extends over 14 amino acids. CDR3 bases: TGTGCTAGCAGCCCGATCGACAACGCAGATGGCTACACCTTC. The encoded protein is CASSPIDNADGYTF.